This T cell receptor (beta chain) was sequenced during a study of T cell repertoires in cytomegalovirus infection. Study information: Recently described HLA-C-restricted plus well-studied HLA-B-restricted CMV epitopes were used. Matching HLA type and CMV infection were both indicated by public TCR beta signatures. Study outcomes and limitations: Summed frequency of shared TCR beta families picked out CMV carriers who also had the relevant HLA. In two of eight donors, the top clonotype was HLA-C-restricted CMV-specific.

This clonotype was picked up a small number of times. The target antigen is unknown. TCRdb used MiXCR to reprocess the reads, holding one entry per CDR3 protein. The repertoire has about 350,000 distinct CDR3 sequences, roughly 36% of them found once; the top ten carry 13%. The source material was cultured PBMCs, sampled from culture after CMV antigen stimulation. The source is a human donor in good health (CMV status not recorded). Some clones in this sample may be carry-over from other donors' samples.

CDR3 loop: CASGENEQFF. CDR3 sequence (DNA): TGTGCCAGCGGTGAGAATGAGCAGTTCTTC. The chain has TRBV5-6 and TRBJ2-1; no firm D call. CDR3 size: 10 residues. Germline V gene lookup returns CDR1 SGHDT and CDR2 YYEEEE. V gave up 7 bases and J gave up 7 bases, with 6 bases separating them.